The 11 T cell receptor beta chains presented below share a single source sample, sequenced in a study of T cell responses to AZD1222 COVID-19 vaccine. The repertoire was sequenced with immunoSEQ multiplex PCR; TCRdb's copy has only in-frame clones and lacks some. The table records approximately 64,000 clones, around 90% of them present only once. The sample consisted of peripheral blood, taken 28 days after the second dose of the MenACWY control vaccine. The origin of the receptors is an adult who received the MenACWY meningococcal vaccine as a control.

The chain has TRBV10-1 and TRBJ1-1; D is unclear. Deletions cut 4 bases from V and 1 base from J, with 7 bases between. The CDR3 is made up of 13 amino acids. CDR1 and CDR2 (germline): WNHNN, SYGVQD (reference sequence). The CDR3 reads CASSAQENTEAFF. The CDR3 coding sequence is TGCGCCAGCAGTGCCCAGGAGAACACTGAAGCTTTCTTT.

Only a few counts were recorded for this clone. The chain employs TRBV5-6 and TRBJ2-1; D not certain. The CDR3 extends over 15 amino acids. V lost 6 bases and J lost 10, with 23 bases in between. Germline values: CDR1 SGHDT, CDR2 YYEEEE. The CDR3 bases are TGTGCCAGCAACCTTTACCAGAAGCGAGAGGCCGAGCAGTTCTTC. Its protein product is CASNLYQKREAEQFF. The full variable domain, completed using reference TRBV5-6 and TRBJ2-1, is DAGVTQSPTHLIKTRGQQVTLRCSPKSGHDTVSWYQQALGQGPQFIFQYYEEEERQRGNFPDRFSGHQFPNYSSELNVNALLLGDSALYLCASNLYQKREAEQFFGPGTRLTVL.

The chain uses TRBV5-1 and TRBJ1-2; TRBD1 matches 10 bases. The CDR3 has 16 residues. Losses at the gene ends were 4 bases for V and 6 bases for J; bases not matched to a gene: 12. In germline, CDR1 is SGHRS, CDR2 YFSETQ. The CDR3 loop reads CASSTLRQGANNGYTF. Here the CDR3 DNA reads TGCGCCAGCAGCACCCTCCGACAGGGGGCGAATAATGGCTACACCTTC. Full variable domain (outside the CDR3, taken from reference TRBV5-1 and TRBJ1-2): KAGVTQTPRYLIKTRGQQVTLSCSPISGHRSVSWYQQTPGQGLQFLFEYFSETQRNKGNFPGRFSGRQFSNSRSEMNVSTLELGDSALYLCASSTLRQGANNGYTFGSGTRLTVV.

This clone has just one count. One end of the junction fails to match germline, which may point to a read error. CDR3 residues: CVIRVGKGEQFF. CDR3 sequence (DNA): TGTGTCATCAGGGTGGGGAAGGGTGAGCAGTTCTTC. This chain connects TRBV10-3 to TRBJ2-1; D is perhaps TRBD1 (5 bases). This CDR3 spans 12 amino acids. Germline V gene sequence: CDR1 ENHRY, CDR2 SYGVKD.

The chain is built from TRBV6-5 and TRBJ2-5; 11 nucleotides match TRBD2. CDR1 MNHEY and CDR2 SVGAGI come from the germline V gene. This CDR3 is built from 15 residues. With V trimmed by 4 bases and J by 4 bases, 5 bases remained unmatched. The CDR3 DNA is TGTGCCAGCAGTTGGGGGACTAGCGGAAGAGAGACCCAGTACTTC. As protein: CASSWGTSGRETQYF.

The chain is built from TRBV3-1 (or the pseudogene TRBV3-2) and TRBJ1-3, with D perhaps matching TRBD1 (6 bases). Trimming pared 5 bases from V and 2 bases from J, leaving 13 bases between. Germline assignment: CDR1 LGHDT and CDR2 YNNKEL (reference sequence). The CDR3 runs to 15 residues. The CDR3 loop reads CASSNRGGPGNTIYF. DNA for the CDR3: TGTGCCAGCAGCAATCGTGGGGGGCCTGGAAACACCATATATTTT.

The genes are TRBV5-5 and TRBJ2-1, with unresolved D. Germline values: CDR1 SGHKS, CDR2 YYEKEE (reference sequence). Trimming pared 0 bases from V and 7 bases from J, leaving 5 bases between. The CDR3 runs 12 residues. The DNA for the CDR3 is TGTGCCAGCAGCTTGGCCTCAAATGAGCAGTTCTTC. It codes for CASSLASNEQFF.

The chain employs TRBV29-1 and TRBJ2-1; D might be TRBD2 (6 bases). The germline V gene encodes CDR1 SQVTM and CDR2 ANQGSEA. The CDR3 length is 16 residues. The V gene lost 2 bases and the J gene lost 2 bases, with 16 bases spanning the gap. CDR3 protein: CSVEPPLRGTYNEQFF. The CDR3 coding sequence is TGCAGCGTTGAACCCCCTCTTCGCGGGACCTACAATGAGCAGTTCTTC.

V and J are TRBV19 and TRBJ1-2; the D gene is possibly TRBD1 (6 bases). The ends were cut back, 3 bases at V and 4 bases at J, with 21 bases in the middle. The CDR3 is 17 amino acids. Germline CDR1 reads LNHDA; CDR2 reads SQIVND (reference sequence). The CDR3 DNA reads TGTGCCAGTAGTATTACCTTACGCGACAGGACCCTCTATGGCTACACCTTC. Protein sequence: CASSITLRDRTLYGYTF.

The rearrangement links TRBV7-3 to TRBJ2-3; TRBD2 aligns across 8 bases. The CDR3 totals 19 residues. V trimming: 6 bases; J trimming: 4 bases; junction bases outside the gene matches: 21. Germline values: CDR1 SGHTA, CDR2 FQGTGA. The CDR3 sequence: CASRRQPWGGRIGPDTQYF. CDR3 nucleotide sequence: TGTGCCAGCAGACGGCAACCTTGGGGCGGGAGGATAGGGCCAGATACGCAGTATTTT.

V and J are TRBV11-2 and TRBJ1-5; perhaps TRBD1 as D (6 bases). Germline CDR1 is SGHAT and CDR2 is FQNNGV. Trimming left V 2 bases short and J 2 bases short, with 10 bases between. This CDR3 comprises 15 residues. This CDR3 reads CASSLRAGGNQPQHF. The CDR3 DNA reads TGTGCCAGCAGCTTAAGGGCAGGGGGCAATCAGCCCCAGCATTTT.